This TCR beta chain is drawn from a study of prognosis after radiotherapy for stage I lung cancer. Looking at the study overall: Of the patients, about 7 had squamous cell carcinoma and twelve had adenocarcinoma tumors.

This CDR3 has 12 amino acids. Deletions cut 2 bases from V and 13 bases from J, with 9 bases between. Per germline, CDR1 SGHAT and CDR2 FQDESV (reference sequence). With two-round multiplex PCR, TCR beta CDR3 sequences were amplified from genomic DNA. Gene-specific TRBV and TRBJ primers were used in PCR round one. TCRdb passed the multiplex PCR reads through MiXCR, listing each CDR3 protein once. Of approximately 23,000 distinct CDR3 sequences listed, about 40% were seen once; the top ten hold 55% to 70%. Concerning this clonotype: No antigen is known for it.

Study-level results: The way patients used TRBV and TRBJ genes reportedly differed depending on whether they had metastases. Unique TCR clones declined after stereotactic body radiation therapy, from a median approximately 10,000 to 7,000.

This sequence originates from a donor over 45 with non-small cell lung cancer. Sequenced here: PBMCs, sampled before or after stereotactic body radiation therapy (not recorded which). The chain uses TRBV11-1 and TRBJ1-6; D unresolved. CDR3 loop: CASSLRSFPLHF. The CDR3 nucleotides read TGTGCCAGCAGCTTAAGATCCTTCCCCCTCCACTTT.